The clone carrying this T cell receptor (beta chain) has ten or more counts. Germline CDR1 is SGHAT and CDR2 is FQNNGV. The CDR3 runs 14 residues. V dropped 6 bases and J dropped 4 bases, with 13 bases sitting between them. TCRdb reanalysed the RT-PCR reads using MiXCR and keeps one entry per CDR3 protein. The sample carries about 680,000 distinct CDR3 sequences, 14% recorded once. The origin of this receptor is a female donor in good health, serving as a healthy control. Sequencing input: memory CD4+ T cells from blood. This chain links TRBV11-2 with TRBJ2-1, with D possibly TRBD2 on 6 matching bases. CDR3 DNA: TGTGCCAGCAGGGACGGGAGTTGGTACAATGAGCAGTTCTTC. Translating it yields CASRDGSWYNEQFF.